This is a list of T cell receptor beta chains from one sample in a study of cytomegalovirus exposure and HLA in healthy donors. Sequencing was performed with immunoSEQ multiplex PCR; in TCRdb, only in-frame clones are kept and a portion is missing. This sample has 150,000 to 200,000 clones; around 74% occur once, and the top ten carry 2.9%. The source material was PBMCs. The receptors come from a male donor in good health and CMV-seronegative. Both conserved end residues are part of each CDR3. The order of the fields is D gene, clone size, V gene, J gene, CDR3 protein, CDR3 DNA. D genes are given only for firm matches. Clone sizes are given selectively: once, few, many, or a class where the clone is expanded.

d_gene: .
abundance: .
v_gene: TRBV27
j_gene: TRBJ1-1
CDR3aa: CASRASNTEAFF
CDR3nt: TGTGCCAGCAGGGCCTCTAACACTGAAGCTTTCTTT

d_gene: TRBD2
abundance: .
v_gene: TRBV29-1
j_gene: TRBJ2-3
CDR3aa: CSATAGELTDTQYF
CDR3nt: TGCAGCGCAACAGCGGGGGAACTCACAGATACGCAGTATTTT

d_gene: .
abundance: .
v_gene: TRBV7-2
j_gene: TRBJ2-7
CDR3aa: CASSLGWTDPREQYF
CDR3nt: TGTGCCAGCAGCTTAGGCTGGACAGACCCTAGGGAGCAGTACTTC

d_gene: .
abundance: .
v_gene: TRBV5-4
j_gene: TRBJ1-2
CDR3aa: CASSLRSQGIDGYTF
CDR3nt: TGTGCCAGCAGCTTGAGATCGCAGGGGATAGATGGCTACACCTTC

d_gene: .
abundance: .
v_gene: TRBV7-8
j_gene: TRBJ1-1
CDR3aa: CASSPRGDTEAFF
CDR3nt: TGTGCCAGCAGTCCCCGGGGGGACACTGAAGCTTTCTTT

d_gene: .
abundance: .
v_gene: TRBV11-2
j_gene: TRBJ1-5
CDR3aa: CASSLEDSRNNQPQHF
CDR3nt: TGTGCCAGCAGCTTAGAGGATTCCAGGAACAATCAGCCCCAGCATTTT

d_gene: TRBD1
abundance: .
v_gene: TRBV6-5
j_gene: TRBJ2-7
CDR3aa: CASSYSRDRGYEQYF
CDR3nt: TGTGCCAGCAGTTACTCGAGGGACAGGGGCTACGAGCAGTACTTC

d_gene: TRBD1
abundance: .
v_gene: TRBV5-1
j_gene: TRBJ1-2
CDR3aa: CASSLASGQGGYGYTF
CDR3nt: TGCGCCAGCAGCTTGGCATCCGGACAGGGTGGGTATGGCTACACCTTC

d_gene: .
abundance: few
v_gene: TRBV28
j_gene: TRBJ1-1
CDR3aa: CASSPPRSPNTEAFF
CDR3nt: TGTGCCAGCAGTCCCCCGAGGTCCCCGAACACTGAAGCTTTCTTT

d_gene: TRBD2
abundance: once
v_gene: TRBV30
j_gene: TRBJ2-1
CDR3aa: CAWSVSGSFGEQFF
CDR3nt: TGTGCCTGGAGTGTTAGCGGGAGTTTTGGTGAGCAGTTCTTC

d_gene: .
abundance: .
v_gene: TRBV2
j_gene: TRBJ1-6
CDR3aa: CASRWQGRESPLHF
CDR3nt: TGTGCCAGCAGGTGGCAGGGGAGGGAATCACCCCTCCACTTT

d_gene: .
abundance: .
v_gene: TRBV6-5
j_gene: TRBJ2-7
CDR3aa: CASSYSNRLYYEQYF
CDR3nt: TGTGCCAGCAGTTACTCGAACAGGTTGTACTACGAGCAGTACTTC

d_gene: TRBD1
abundance: .
v_gene: TRBV28
j_gene: TRBJ1-5
CDR3aa: CASSSAGQGANQPQHF
CDR3nt: TGTGCCAGCAGTTCCGCGGGACAGGGGGCGAATCAGCCCCAGCATTTT

d_gene: TRBD2
abundance: .
v_gene: TRBV28
j_gene: TRBJ2-5
CDR3aa: CASSWSGNLETQYF
CDR3nt: TGTGCCAGCAGTTGGAGCGGGAACTTAGAGACCCAGTACTTC

d_gene: TRBD2
abundance: .
v_gene: TRBV19
j_gene: TRBJ2-5
CDR3aa: CASSIGAGGLEPQETQYF
CDR3nt: TGTGCCAGTAGTATCGGCGCGGGGGGCCTCGAGCCGCAAGAGACCCAGTACTTC

d_gene: .
abundance: .
v_gene: TRBV7-9
j_gene: TRBJ1-5
CDR3aa: CASSLGGQGSNQPQHF
CDR3nt: TGTGCCAGCAGCCTGGGGGGTCAGGGTAGCAATCAGCCCCAGCATTTT

d_gene: .
abundance: .
v_gene: TRBV6-6
j_gene: TRBJ2-3
CDR3aa: CASSYSTADTQYF
CDR3nt: TGTGCCAGCAGTTACTCAACAGCAGATACGCAGTATTTT

d_gene: .
abundance: once
v_gene: TRBV28
j_gene: TRBJ1-2
CDR3aa: CASSRDPGDGYTF
CDR3nt: TGTGCCAGCAGCCGGGATCCGGGGGATGGCTACACCTTC

d_gene: .
abundance: .
v_gene: TRBV6-5
j_gene: TRBJ2-3
CDR3aa: CASSPQPGASDTQYF
CDR3nt: TGTGCCAGCAGTCCGCAGCCAGGGGCGTCAGATACGCAGTATTTT

d_gene: TRBD2
abundance: .
v_gene: TRBV9
j_gene: TRBJ2-3
CDR3aa: CASSSRGREGRSRDTQYF
CDR3nt: TGTGCCAGCAGCTCCCGGGGGAGGGAGGGAAGGTCCCGTGATACGCAGTATTTT

d_gene: TRBD1
abundance: .
v_gene: TRBV30
j_gene: TRBJ1-5
CDR3aa: CAWRSRDSLIRNQPQHF
CDR3nt: TGTGCCTGGAGATCCCGGGACAGTCTAATTCGCAATCAGCCCCAGCATTTT

d_gene: .
abundance: .
v_gene: TRBV25-1
j_gene: TRBJ2-4
CDR3aa: CASSEYKAKNIQYF
CDR3nt: TGTGCCAGCAGTGAATATAAAGCCAAAAACATTCAGTACTTC

d_gene: .
abundance: few
v_gene: TRBV11-3
j_gene: TRBJ2-7
CDR3aa: CASSSGQNYEQYF
CDR3nt: TGTGCCAGCAGCTCGGGACAAAACTACGAGCAGTACTTC

d_gene: TRBD1
abundance: .
v_gene: TRBV6-6
j_gene: TRBJ2-7
CDR3aa: CASISGTALFKQYF
CDR3nt: TGTGCCAGCATATCCGGGACAGCCCTATTCAAGCAGTACTTC

d_gene: .
abundance: .
v_gene: TRBV19
j_gene: TRBJ2-3
CDR3aa: CASSLVRGDTQYF
CDR3nt: TGTGCCAGTAGTTTAGTCAGGGGAGATACGCAGTATTTT

d_gene: TRBD2
abundance: .
v_gene: TRBV2
j_gene: TRBJ2-1
CDR3aa: CASSGGTSGNNEQFF
CDR3nt: TGTGCCAGCAGTGGTGGGACTAGCGGGAACAATGAGCAGTTCTTC

d_gene: .
abundance: .
v_gene: TRBV10-3
j_gene: TRBJ1-4
CDR3aa: CAISESQGRGEKLFF
CDR3nt: TGTGCCATCAGTGAGTCTCAGGGGAGAGGCGAAAAACTGTTTTTT

d_gene: .
abundance: once
v_gene: TRBV9
j_gene: TRBJ2-1
CDR3aa: CASSPGNEQFF
CDR3nt: TGTGCCAGCAGCCCCGGGAATGAGCAGTTCTTC

d_gene: TRBD1
abundance: .
v_gene: TRBV10-3
j_gene: TRBJ1-2
CDR3aa: CAISGTGGSYGYTF
CDR3nt: TGTGCCATCTCTGGGACAGGGGGCAGCTATGGCTACACCTTC

d_gene: TRBD1
abundance: .
v_gene: TRBV28
j_gene: TRBJ1-2
CDR3aa: CASSPGTALRGYTF
CDR3nt: TGTGCCAGCAGTCCCGGGACAGCACTGAGGGGCTACACCTTC

d_gene: TRBD1
abundance: .
v_gene: TRBV28
j_gene: TRBJ1-2
CDR3aa: CASSAGGIPYGYTF
CDR3nt: TGTGCCAGCAGCGCAGGGGGCATCCCTTATGGCTACACCTTC

d_gene: .
abundance: once
v_gene: TRBV5-5
j_gene: TRBJ1-1
CDR3aa: CASSLGSSHNTEAFF
CDR3nt: TGTGCCAGCAGCTTGGGTAGCAGTCATAACACTGAAGCTTTCTTT

d_gene: TRBD2
abundance: .
v_gene: TRBV6-5
j_gene: TRBJ2-1
CDR3aa: CASSYRTSGGEQFF
CDR3nt: TGTGCCAGCAGTTACCGGACTAGCGGAGGTGAGCAGTTCTTC

d_gene: TRBD1
abundance: .
v_gene: TRBV10-3
j_gene: TRBJ2-7
CDR3aa: CAISSGGTYEQYF
CDR3nt: TGTGCCATCAGTTCAGGGGGTACTTACGAGCAGTACTTC

d_gene: TRBD2
abundance: .
v_gene: TRBV7-9
j_gene: TRBJ2-1
CDR3aa: CASSLAGLGNEQFF
CDR3nt: TGTGCCAGCAGCTTAGCTGGACTAGGAAATGAGCAGTTCTTC

d_gene: .
abundance: few
v_gene: TRBV7-2
j_gene: TRBJ1-2
CDR3aa: CASSFSSGEYGYTF
CDR3nt: TGTGCCAGCAGTTTTTCCTCCGGGGAGTATGGCTACACCTTC

d_gene: .
abundance: .
v_gene: TRBV27
j_gene: TRBJ2-3
CDR3aa: CASKKSGTDTQYF
CDR3nt: TGTGCCAGCAAGAAGTCGGGCACAGATACGCAGTATTTT